This is a list of T cell receptor beta chains from one sample in a study of a mutant IDH1 vaccine in newly diagnosed glioma. TCRdb's table, derived via immunoSEQ multiplex PCR, lists solely in-frame clones and lacks some. The table has about 32,000 clones, approximately 82% seen once. The antigens for these receptors are not known. The sample was PBMCs, taken from a glioma patient whose treatment included an IDH1 peptide vaccine. These receptors came from a woman aged 18-29 years with glioma. Both conserved end residues are part of each CDR3.

cdr3_aa: CASSGGQGMVYGYTF
j_call: TRBJ1-2
v_call: TRBV7-2

cdr3_aa: CASSLVPGLSTEAFF
j_call: TRBJ1-1
v_call: TRBV11-2

cdr3_aa: CASSPLGTGIVSYGYTF
j_call: TRBJ1-2
v_call: TRBV11-2

cdr3_aa: CASSESDLWGANEKLFF
j_call: TRBJ1-4
v_call: TRBV2

cdr3_aa: CASSTQGANEKLFF
j_call: TRBJ1-4
v_call: TRBV7-2

cdr3_aa: CASSMRTGKGYTF
j_call: TRBJ1-2
v_call: TRBV19

cdr3_aa: CAISNSGGANEQYF
j_call: TRBJ2-7
v_call: TRBV10-3

cdr3_aa: CASSWGSGNTIYF
j_call: TRBJ1-3
v_call: TRBV6-1

cdr3_aa: CASSPRAGGGGELFF
j_call: TRBJ2-2
v_call: TRBV19

cdr3_aa: CASSDPAYQGANVLTF
j_call: TRBJ2-6
v_call: TRBV27

cdr3_aa: CASSYRDSDYGYTF
j_call: TRBJ1-2
v_call: TRBV7-9

cdr3_aa: CASRPLAGGPTDTQYF
j_call: TRBJ2-3
v_call: TRBV19

cdr3_aa: CASSLGTGGKYEQYF
j_call: TRBJ2-7
v_call: TRBV7-2

cdr3_aa: CASSQDGAGNTF
j_call: TRBJ1-2
v_call: TRBV4-1

cdr3_aa: CASSREVGHQPQHF
j_call: TRBJ1-5
v_call: TRBV2

cdr3_aa: CASSLVGLQETQYF
j_call: TRBJ2-5
v_call: TRBV5-6

cdr3_aa: CASRTPGPQHF
j_call: TRBJ1-5
v_call: TRBV6-1

cdr3_aa: CASSSWGGLFDQPQHF
j_call: TRBJ1-5
v_call: TRBV7-9

cdr3_aa: CASSMSFRGNEQFF
j_call: TRBJ2-1
v_call: TRBV19

cdr3_aa: CASSPYLGQGVPEQYF
j_call: TRBJ2-7
v_call: TRBV5-1

cdr3_aa: CASSRNTEAFF
j_call: TRBJ1-1
v_call: TRBV6-5

cdr3_aa: CASSLASDSPLHF
j_call: TRBJ1-5
v_call: TRBV7-2

cdr3_aa: CASRRWDRGTDTQYF
j_call: TRBJ2-3
v_call: TRBV5-4

cdr3_aa: CASNRVGDTGELFF
j_call: TRBJ2-2
v_call: TRBV2

cdr3_aa: CASRRDVNQPQHF
j_call: TRBJ1-5
v_call: TRBV2

cdr3_aa: CAISESNTNTEAFF
j_call: TRBJ1-1
v_call: TRBV10-3

cdr3_aa: CASSLGGRTSGANVLTF
j_call: TRBJ2-6
v_call: TRBV5-6

cdr3_aa: CAWSGGNWQPQHF
j_call: TRBJ1-5
v_call: TRBV30

cdr3_aa: CASSLDSGITGELFF
j_call: TRBJ2-2
v_call: TRBV7-3

cdr3_aa: CASSSTGYNQPQHF
j_call: TRBJ1-5
v_call: TRBV7-9

cdr3_aa: CATSWGGRRDETQHF
j_call: TRBJ1-5
v_call: TRBV15

cdr3_aa: CASTVPPDNEQFF
j_call: TRBJ2-1
v_call: TRBV2

cdr3_aa: CASIRTPGNTIYF
j_call: TRBJ1-3
v_call: TRBV19

cdr3_aa: CSVEDLRQEETQYF
j_call: TRBJ2-5
v_call: TRBV29-1

cdr3_aa: CASSPVWTGSSGANVLTF
j_call: TRBJ2-6
v_call: TRBV6-4

cdr3_aa: CASSEGGPAGELFF
j_call: TRBJ2-2
v_call: TRBV2

cdr3_aa: CASSVGDAETQYF
j_call: TRBJ2-5
v_call: TRBV9

cdr3_aa: CASSPPGTSGVTGELFF
j_call: TRBJ2-2
v_call: TRBV18

cdr3_aa: CASSLDLLNTGELFF
j_call: TRBJ2-2
v_call: TRBV11-2

cdr3_aa: CASSHDWDNQPQHF
j_call: TRBJ1-5
v_call: TRBV2

cdr3_aa: CASSKGRTTQETQYF
j_call: TRBJ2-5
v_call: TRBV7-8

cdr3_aa: CAISESWEYEQYF
j_call: TRBJ2-7
v_call: TRBV10-3

cdr3_aa: CASSPGHFYGYTF
j_call: TRBJ1-2
v_call: TRBV5-6

cdr3_aa: CSVETEAYEQYF
j_call: TRBJ2-7
v_call: TRBV29-1

cdr3_aa: CASSRSASTDTQYF
j_call: TRBJ2-3
v_call: TRBV7-6

cdr3_aa: CSAGGNEKLFF
j_call: TRBJ1-4
v_call: TRBV20-1

cdr3_aa: CASSEYRGSYNEQFF
j_call: TRBJ2-1
v_call: TRBV2

cdr3_aa: CASSLGGLYGYTF
j_call: TRBJ1-2
v_call: TRBV27